This TCR beta chain was found in a study of vaccination and CD4 T cells after COVID-19. Sequence data for DNA of cultured CD4+ T cells were generated by the Oncomine TCR Beta short-read assay. A single record per CDR3 protein comes from TCRdb applying MiXCR to the PCR reads. This sample has some 8,000 distinct CDR3 sequences, with 40% to 55% found just once. This sample's treatment: roughly ten-day PBMC culture with coronavirus spike peptide pools or control peptides (ViraFEST assay). The collection of CD4+ T cells from the unexposed donor took place before the COVID-19 pandemic (2011-2018). A note on this clonotype: The target antigen is unknown.

This TCR derives from a human donor in good health. The sample was CD4+ T cells from blood, cultured in vitro.

The CDR3 coding sequence is TGTGCCACCAGCAGAGCATCTGGAAACACCATATATTTT. The encoded protein is CATSRASGNTIYF. The chain recombines TRBV15 with TRBJ1-3; D uncertain. The length of the CDR3 is 13 residues. The V gene's germline CDR1 is LNHNV and CDR2 YYDKDF (reference sequence). Trimming took off 1 base at V and 1 base at J, with 2 bases between the two ends. The complete variable domain, with remaining parts taken from reference TRBV15 and TRBJ1-3, reads DAMVIQNPRYQVTQFGKPVTLSCSQTLNHNVMYWYQQKSSQAPKLLFHYYDKDFNNEADTPDNFQSRRPNTSFCFLDIRSPGLGDTAMYLCATSRASGNTIYFGEGSWLTVV.